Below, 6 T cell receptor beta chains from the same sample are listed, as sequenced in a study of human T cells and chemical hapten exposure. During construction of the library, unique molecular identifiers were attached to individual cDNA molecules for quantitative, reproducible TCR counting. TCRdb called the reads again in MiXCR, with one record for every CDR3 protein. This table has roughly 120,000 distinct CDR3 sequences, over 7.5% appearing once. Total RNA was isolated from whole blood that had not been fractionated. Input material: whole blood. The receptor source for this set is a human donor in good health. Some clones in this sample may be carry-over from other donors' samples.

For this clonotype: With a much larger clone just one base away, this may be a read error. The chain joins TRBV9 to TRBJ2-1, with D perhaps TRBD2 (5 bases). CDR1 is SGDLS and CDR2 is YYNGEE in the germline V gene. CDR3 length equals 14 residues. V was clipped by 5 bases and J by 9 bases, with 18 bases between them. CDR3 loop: CASRAGEIGSEQFF. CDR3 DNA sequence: TGTGCCAGCAGGGCTGGGGAAATAGGGAGTGAGCAGTTCTTC.

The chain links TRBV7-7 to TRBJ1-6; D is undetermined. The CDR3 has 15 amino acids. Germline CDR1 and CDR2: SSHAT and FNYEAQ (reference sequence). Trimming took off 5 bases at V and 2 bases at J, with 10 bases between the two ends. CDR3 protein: CASSPDGPYNSPLHF. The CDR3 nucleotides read TGTGCCAGCAGCCCCGACGGTCCCTATAATTCACCCCTCCACTTT.

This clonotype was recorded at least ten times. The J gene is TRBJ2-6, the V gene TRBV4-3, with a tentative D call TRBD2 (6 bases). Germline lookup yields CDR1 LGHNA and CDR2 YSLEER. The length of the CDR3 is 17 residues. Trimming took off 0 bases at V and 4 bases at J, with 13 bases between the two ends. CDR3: CASSQDQGGPGANVLTF. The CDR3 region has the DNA TGCGCCAGCAGCCAAGATCAAGGAGGGCCCGGGGCCAACGTCCTGACTTTC.

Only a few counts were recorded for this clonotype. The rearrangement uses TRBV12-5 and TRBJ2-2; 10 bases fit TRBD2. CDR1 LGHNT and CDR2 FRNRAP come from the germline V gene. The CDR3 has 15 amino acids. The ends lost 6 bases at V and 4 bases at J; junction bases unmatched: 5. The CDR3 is CASGLERGGTGELFF. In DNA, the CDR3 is TGTGCTAGTGGCCTCGAGCGGGGGGGCACCGGGGAGCTGTTTTTT.

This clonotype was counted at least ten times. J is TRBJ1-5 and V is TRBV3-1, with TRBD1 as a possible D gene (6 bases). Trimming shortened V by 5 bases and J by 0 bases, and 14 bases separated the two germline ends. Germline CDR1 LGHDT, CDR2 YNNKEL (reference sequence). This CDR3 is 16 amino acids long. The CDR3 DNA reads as TGTGCCAGCAGCTCCGGGACACCTTATAGCAATCAGCCCCAGCATTTT. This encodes CASSSGTPYSNQPQHF.

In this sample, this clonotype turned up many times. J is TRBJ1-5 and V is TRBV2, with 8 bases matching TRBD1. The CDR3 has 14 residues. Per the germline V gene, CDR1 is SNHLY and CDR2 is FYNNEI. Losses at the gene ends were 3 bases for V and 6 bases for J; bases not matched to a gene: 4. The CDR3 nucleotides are TGTGCCAGCAGTGATCACAGGGGGAGTCAGCCCCAGCATTTT. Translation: CASSDHRGSQPQHF.